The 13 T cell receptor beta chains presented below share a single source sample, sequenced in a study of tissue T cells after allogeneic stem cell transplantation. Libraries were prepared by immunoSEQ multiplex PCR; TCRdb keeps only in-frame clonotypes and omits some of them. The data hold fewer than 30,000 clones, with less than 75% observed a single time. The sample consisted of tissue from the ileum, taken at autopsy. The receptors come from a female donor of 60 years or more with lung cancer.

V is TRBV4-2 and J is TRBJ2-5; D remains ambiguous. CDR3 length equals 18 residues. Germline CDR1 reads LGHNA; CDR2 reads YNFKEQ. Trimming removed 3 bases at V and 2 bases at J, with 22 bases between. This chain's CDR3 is CASSQAKGSNNWQETQYF. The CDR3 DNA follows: TGTGCCAGCAGCCAGGCCAAGGGCAGTAATAACTGGCAAGAGACCCAGTACTTC.

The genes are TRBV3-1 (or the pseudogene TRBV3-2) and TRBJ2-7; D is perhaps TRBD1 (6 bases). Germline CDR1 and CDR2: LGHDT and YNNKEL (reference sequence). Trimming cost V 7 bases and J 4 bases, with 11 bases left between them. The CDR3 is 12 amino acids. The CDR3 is CASNRRGYEQYF. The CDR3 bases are TGTGCCAGCAACCGCAGGGGTTACGAGCAGTACTTC.

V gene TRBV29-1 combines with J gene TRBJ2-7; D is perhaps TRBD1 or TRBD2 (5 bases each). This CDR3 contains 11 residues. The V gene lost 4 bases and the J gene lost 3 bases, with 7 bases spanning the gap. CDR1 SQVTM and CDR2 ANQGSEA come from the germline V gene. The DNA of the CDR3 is TGCAGCGTTGGGGGGTACTACGAGCAGTACTTC. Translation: CSVGGYYEQYF.

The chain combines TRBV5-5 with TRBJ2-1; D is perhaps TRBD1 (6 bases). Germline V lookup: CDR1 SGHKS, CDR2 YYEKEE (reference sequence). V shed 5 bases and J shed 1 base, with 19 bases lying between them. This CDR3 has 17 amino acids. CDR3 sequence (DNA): TGTGCCAGCAGGTTAAGGTTGGACAGAGGATCCTACAATGAGCAGTTCTTC. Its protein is CASRLRLDRGSYNEQFF.

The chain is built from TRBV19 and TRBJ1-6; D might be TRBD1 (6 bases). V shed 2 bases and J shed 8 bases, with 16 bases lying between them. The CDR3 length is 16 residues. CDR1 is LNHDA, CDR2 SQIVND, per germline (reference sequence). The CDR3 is CASSIRTAEGDSPLHF. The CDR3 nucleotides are TGTGCCAGTAGTATACGGACAGCCGAAGGGGATTCACCCCTCCACTTT.

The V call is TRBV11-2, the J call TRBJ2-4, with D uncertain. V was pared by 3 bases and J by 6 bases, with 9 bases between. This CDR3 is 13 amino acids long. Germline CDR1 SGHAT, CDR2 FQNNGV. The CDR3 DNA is TGTGCCAGCAGCTTGCCGGTGGGAAACATTCAGTACTTC. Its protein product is CASSLPVGNIQYF.

CDR3 DNA: TGTGCCAGCAGTCGCGATAGCGTTGGCACTGAAGCTTTCTTT. Residues: CASSRDSVGTEAFF. The chain couples TRBV11-2 to TRBJ1-1, with D uncertain. With 6 bases removed from V and 4 bases from J, the gap between germline ends came to 15 bases. The CDR3 totals 14 residues. Germline loops: CDR1 SGHAT, CDR2 FQNNGV.

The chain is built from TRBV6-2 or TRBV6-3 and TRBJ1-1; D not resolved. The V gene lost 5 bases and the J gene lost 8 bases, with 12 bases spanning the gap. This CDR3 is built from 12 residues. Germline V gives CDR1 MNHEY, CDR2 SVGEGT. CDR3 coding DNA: TGTGCCAGCAGTCAAGTGGTGTTCGAAGCTTTCTTT. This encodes CASSQVVFEAFF.

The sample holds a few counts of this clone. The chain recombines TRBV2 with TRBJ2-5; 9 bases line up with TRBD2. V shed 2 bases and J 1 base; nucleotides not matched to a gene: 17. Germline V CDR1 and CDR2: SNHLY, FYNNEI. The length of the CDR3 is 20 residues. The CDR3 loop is CASSENVGASGMLPQETQYF. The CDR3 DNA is TGTGCCAGCAGTGAAAATGTAGGGGCTAGCGGGATGCTCCCCCAAGAGACCCAGTACTTC.

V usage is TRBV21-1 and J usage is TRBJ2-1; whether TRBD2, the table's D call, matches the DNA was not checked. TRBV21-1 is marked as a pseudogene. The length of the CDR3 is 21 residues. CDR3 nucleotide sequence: TGTGCCAGCAGCAAAGAGTGGGCTAGCGGGGGAGTCCTAAACTCCTACAATGAGCAGTTCTTC. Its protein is CASSKEWASGGVLNSYNEQFF.

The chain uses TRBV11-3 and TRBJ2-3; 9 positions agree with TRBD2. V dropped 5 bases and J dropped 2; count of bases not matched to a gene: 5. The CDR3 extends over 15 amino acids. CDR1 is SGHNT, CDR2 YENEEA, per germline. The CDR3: CASSPGLANTDTQYF. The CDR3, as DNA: TGTGCCAGCAGCCCAGGACTAGCGAACACAGATACGCAGTATTTT.

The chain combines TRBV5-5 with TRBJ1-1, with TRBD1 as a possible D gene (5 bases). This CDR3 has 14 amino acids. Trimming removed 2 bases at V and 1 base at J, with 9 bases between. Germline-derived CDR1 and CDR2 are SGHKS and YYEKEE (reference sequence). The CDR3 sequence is CASSFQGTNTEAFF. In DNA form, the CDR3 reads TGTGCCAGCAGCTTCCAGGGCACGAACACTGAAGCTTTCTTT.

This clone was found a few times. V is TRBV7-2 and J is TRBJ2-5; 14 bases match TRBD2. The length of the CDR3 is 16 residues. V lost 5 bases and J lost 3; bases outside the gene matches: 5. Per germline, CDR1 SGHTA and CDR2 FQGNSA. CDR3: CASSPRTSGGKETQYF. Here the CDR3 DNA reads TGTGCCAGCAGCCCCCGGACTAGCGGGGGGAAAGAGACCCAGTACTTC.